These T cell receptor beta chains were read from a single sample in a study of blood T cell repertoires in COVID-19. Profiled with immunoSEQ multiplex PCR; TCRdb holds only in-frame clones, not every one. The profile shows about 210,000 clones, more than 65% of them singletons. The sample was peripheral blood. These receptors came from a man aged 35-49 years who had recovered from COVID-19. The CDR3 runs from the conserved cysteine through the conserved F or W. A D gene is named only where the DNA matches it firmly. A clone size is listed for some rows: how often the clone was seen (once, few, many), or a class if it is expanded.

- TRBJ2-1 TRBV9 TRBD2 TGTGCCAGCCACGGAGGACGTGGCGGGGGGGCTGGGGATGAGCAGTTCTTC CASHGGRGGGAGDEQFF
few TRBJ2-5 TRBV5-4 TRBD1 TGTGCCAGCAGCTTACGAGACAGGGTGGAGACCCAGTACTTC CASSLRDRVETQYF
- TRBJ2-7 TRBV15 TRBD2 TGTGCCACCAGCAGAGGACTAGCGGGAGCCTACGAGCAGTACTTC CATSRGLAGAYEQYF
- TRBJ2-3 TRBV21-1 - TGTGCCAGCAGCAAAACCCCCTTTTCCGGGAGGGCGGGCACAGATACGCAGTATTTT CASSKTPFSGRAGTDTQYF
- TRBJ1-5 TRBV6-2/TRBV6-3 - TGTGCCAGCAGTCGACAGCCTGGAGGCAATCAGCCCCAGCATTTT CASSRQPGGNQPQHF
- TRBJ2-1 TRBV5-1 TRBD2 TGCGCCAGCGCCGGGGAGGCGGGGGGGCACAATGAGCAGTTCTTC CASAGEAGGHNEQFF
once TRBJ2-7 TRBV5-8 - TGTGCCAGCATATGGGACATATCCTACGAGCAGTACTTC CASIWDISYEQYF
once TRBJ2-7 TRBV11-3 TRBD2 TGTGCCAGCAGCCAGGGACTAGCTCCTTTCGACGAGCAGTACTTC CASSQGLAPFDEQYF
- TRBJ1-1 TRBV11-3 - TGTGCCAGCAGCTTAGGGGGCGCAGGGGACACTGAAGCTTTCTTT CASSLGGAGDTEAFF
- TRBJ2-7 TRBV7-9 - TGTGCCAGCAGCTCAGGGGCAACCTACGAGCAGTACTTC CASSSGATYEQYF
- TRBJ1-6 TRBV30 - TGTGCCTGGAGTCCACGAGTGGATTCACCCCTCCACTTT CAWSPRVDSPLHF
- TRBJ2-3 TRBV7-2 TRBD2 TGTGCCAGCAGCCAGACTAGCGGGAGAACAGATACGCAGTATTTT CASSQTSGRTDTQYF
- TRBJ2-5 TRBV5-4 TRBD2 TGTGCCAGCAGCCCCGGAGGTCTAGCGGGGGAGGAGACCCAGTACTTC CASSPGGLAGEETQYF
- TRBJ2-3 TRBV27 TRBD1 TGTGCCACCGCTGACAGGGGCGTCACAGATACGCAGTATTTT CATADRGVTDTQYF
- TRBJ2-3 TRBV4-3 - TGCGCCAGCAGCCAGATCAGGTTTAGCACAGATACGCAGTATTTT CASSQIRFSTDTQYF
once TRBJ1-1 TRBV21-1 - TGTGCCAGCAGCAAAACGCGACAGGGGCTGTCAACTGAAGCTTTCTTT CASSKTRQGLSTEAFF
few TRBJ2-7 TRBV4-3 - TGCGCCAGCAGCCAAGGACGGCACCCCTCGGGATACGAGCAGTACTTC CASSQGRHPSGYEQYF
- TRBJ2-2 TRBV6-5 - TGTGCCAGCAGTTACTCACCGGGACTCACCGGGGAGCTGTTTTTT CASSYSPGLTGELFF
- TRBJ2-7 TRBV7-2 - TGTGCCAGCAGCTTAGAGAGACATGGCGAGCAGTACTTC CASSLERHGEQYF
once TRBJ1-3 TRBV12-3/TRBV12-4 - TGTGCCGGGAGTACTAACTCTGGAAACACCATATATTTT CAGSTNSGNTIYF